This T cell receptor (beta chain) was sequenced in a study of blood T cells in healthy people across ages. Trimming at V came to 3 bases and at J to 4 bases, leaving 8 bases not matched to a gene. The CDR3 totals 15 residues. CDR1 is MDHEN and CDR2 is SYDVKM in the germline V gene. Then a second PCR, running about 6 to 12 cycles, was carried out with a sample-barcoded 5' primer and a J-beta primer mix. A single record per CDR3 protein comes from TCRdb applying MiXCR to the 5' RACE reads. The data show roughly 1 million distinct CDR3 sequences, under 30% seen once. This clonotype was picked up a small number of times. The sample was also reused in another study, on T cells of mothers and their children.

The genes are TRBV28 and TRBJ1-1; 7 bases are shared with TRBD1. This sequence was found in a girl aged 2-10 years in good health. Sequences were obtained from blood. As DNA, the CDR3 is TGTGCCAGCAGTTTGCCCTCAGGGGGGATCACTGAAGCTTTCTTT. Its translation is CASSLPSGGITEAFF.